These T cell receptor beta chains were read from a single sample in a study of blood T cell repertoires in COVID-19. Profiled with immunoSEQ multiplex PCR; TCRdb holds only in-frame clones, not every one. This sample has around 160,000 clones, with 84% found just once. The sample consisted of PBMCs or T cells enriched from blood (not recorded which). The source of these receptors is a woman aged 50 to 60 who had been exposed to COVID-19. Both conserved end residues are part of each CDR3. A D gene is named only where the DNA matches it firmly. Clone size is not always given. Where it is, it says once, few, many or a class for expanded clones.

TRBV11-3	TRBJ2-7	TRBD2	.	TGTGCCAGCAGCGAGGGAGGGCCTTCCTACGAGCAGTACTTC	CASSEGGPSYEQYF
TRBV14	TRBJ2-7	.	.	TGTGCCAGCAGCCAAGGTGGTAGCTTGAGCTCCTACGAGCAGTACTTC	CASSQGGSLSSYEQYF
TRBV28	TRBJ2-3	.	.	TGTGCCAGCAGTCCCTCGGGAGTAGGGACAGATACGCAGTATTTT	CASSPSGVGTDTQYF
TRBV19	TRBJ2-3	.	.	TGTGCCAGTAGTATAGTAGCCGGCGGAGATACGCAGTATTTT	CASSIVAGGDTQYF
TRBV5-1	TRBJ1-1	TRBD1	.	TGCGCCAGCAGCCGAAAACCTACAGGGGGCGCGGGAACTTTCTTT	CASSRKPTGGAGTFF
TRBV19	TRBJ2-7	TRBD2	.	TGTGCCAGTAGTATAGAAGCGGGAGAGTACGAGCAGTACTTC	CASSIEAGEYEQYF
TRBV14	TRBJ2-1	.	.	TGTGCCAGCAGCCCAGGCAGGGGACTACCGACGGATGAGCAGTTCTTC	CASSPGRGLPTDEQFF
TRBV4-1	TRBJ2-2	.	.	TGCGCCAGCAGCCTGGGCGGGATAAACACCGGGGAGCTGTTTTTT	CASSLGGINTGELFF
TRBV19	TRBJ2-2	.	once	TGTGCCAGTAGCGGAGCGGAGGGGACCGGGGAGCTGTTTTTT	CASSGAEGTGELFF
TRBV6-4	TRBJ2-1	TRBD1	.	TGTGCCAGCAGTGACTCGACAGGGGGGTACAATGAGCAGTTCTTC	CASSDSTGGYNEQFF
TRBV5-5	TRBJ1-5	TRBD1	.	TGTGCCAGCAGCTTGTCCCGACAGGGGATGAGCAATCAGCCCCAGCATTTT	CASSLSRQGMSNQPQHF
TRBV9	TRBJ2-1	.	.	TGTGCCAGCAGCGTAACGGGCGGGCTGAGCTCCTACAATGAGCAGTTCTTC	CASSVTGGLSSYNEQFF
TRBV5-4	TRBJ2-1	TRBD1	once	TGTGCCAGCAGCGCAGGGACAGCAAAGAATGAGCAGTTCTTC	CASSAGTAKNEQFF
TRBV24-1	TRBJ2-3	.	.	TGTGCCACCAGTGACATCACAGATACGCAGTATTTT	CATSDITDTQYF
TRBV19	TRBJ1-1	.	.	TGTGCCGCGGGCCCAATGAACACTGAAGCTTTCTTT	CAAGPMNTEAFF
TRBV6-5	TRBJ1-5	TRBD1	.	TGTGCCAGCAGTTCCGGGACAGGGGGTTATCAGCCCCAGCATTTT	CASSSGTGGYQPQHF
TRBV10-1	TRBJ1-1	.	.	TGCGCCAGCAGTGAGGGCAGGGGCTCTGAAGCTTTCTTT	CASSEGRGSEAFF
TRBV3-1/TRBV3-2	TRBJ1-6	.	.	TGTGCCAGCACGGGAGGGGTCGGGAATTCACCCCTCCACTTT	CASTGGVGNSPLHF
TRBV7-2	TRBJ1-2	TRBD1	.	TGTGCCAGCAGACCCGGGACAGCCTATGGCTACACCTTC	CASRPGTAYGYTF
TRBV20-1	TRBJ2-5	.	.	TGCAGTGGCAGAGCGGTAGAGACCCAGTACTTC	CSGRAVETQYF
TRBV29-1	TRBJ2-1	TRBD2	.	TGCAGTTACGGCGGGGGCAATGAGCAGTTCTTC	CSYGGGNEQFF
TRBV6-2/TRBV6-3	TRBJ2-7	TRBD1	.	TGTGCCAGCAGTTACCCCGGACAGGGGACCTACGAGCAGTACTTC	CASSYPGQGTYEQYF
TRBV10-3	TRBJ2-1	TRBD2	.	TGTGCCACCCGCCCCCCCGGGGGGAACAATGAGCAGTTCTTC	CATRPPGGNNEQFF
TRBV11-2	TRBJ2-7	.	.	TGTGCCAGCAGCTCAACCGGAGGGGTGCACGAGCAGTACTTC	CASSSTGGVHEQYF
TRBV29-1	TRBJ1-4	.	.	TGCAGCGTCTTTCCTCCCCGGGACTCCGGCGGAGAAAAACTGTTTTTT	CSVFPPRDSGGEKLFF
TRBV3-1/TRBV3-2	TRBJ2-7	.	.	TGTGCCAGCAGCCTGGGCGGCGGGACGGCCGCCCACGAGCAGTACTTC	CASSLGGGTAAHEQYF
TRBV29-1	TRBJ2-3	.	.	TGCAGCGTTGGTCGGGGGAGCACAGATACGCAGTATTTT	CSVGRGSTDTQYF
TRBV4-2	TRBJ1-4	.	.	TGTGCCAGCAGCCAAGATTATGCTTCTGCGGAAAAACTGTTTTTT	CASSQDYASAEKLFF
TRBV13	TRBJ2-2	.	.	TGTGCCAGCAGCTTAGGCAAAAACACCGGGGAGCTGTTTTTT	CASSLGKNTGELFF